These 27 T cell receptor beta chains share one sample of origin, sequenced in a study of cytomegalovirus exposure and HLA in healthy donors. This PCR relied on a set of 60 Vbeta primers and 13 Jbeta primers. Assay used: immunoSEQ multiplex PCR; TCRdb lists only in-frame clones, some missing. The sample lists 100,000 to 150,000 clones; more than 80% were seen once. The sample was PBMCs. The receptors derive from a man aged 40-55 years in good health and CMV-seronegative.

J is TRBJ1-1 and V is TRBV27; no reliable D call. Germline-derived CDR1 and CDR2 are MNHEY and SMNVEV (reference sequence). Trimming left V 6 bases short and J 3 bases short, with 11 bases between. The CDR3 runs to 13 residues. CDR3 loop: CASRASGDTEAFF. In nucleotides, the CDR3 is TGTGCCAGCAGAGCTTCCGGGGACACTGAAGCTTTCTTT.

J is TRBJ2-1 and V is TRBV28; 11 bases map to TRBD1. The V gene end was trimmed by 5 bases and the J gene end by 6 bases; junction bases not matched to a gene: 9. Germline CDR1 and CDR2: MDHEN and SYDVKM. The CDR3 sequence is 16 residues long. In nucleotides, the CDR3 is TGTGCCAGCAGTGGGCGGGGGGGGACAGGGGGCAATGAGCAGTTCTTC. Amino acid sequence: CASSGRGGTGGNEQFF.

On this clone: Other DNA sequences in this specimen translate into the identical CDR3. V usage is TRBV6-6 and J usage is TRBJ1-4; 8 positions agree with TRBD1. Germline V gene lookup returns CDR1 MNHNY and CDR2 SVGAGI (reference sequence). J gave up 5 bases and V 6 bases, and 5 bases lay outside the gene matches. The CDR3 is 14 residues long. In DNA, the CDR3 is TGTGCCAGCAGCACAGGGGGGACGAATGAAAAACTGTTTTTT. It encodes CASSTGGTNEKLFF.

The rearrangement joins TRBV7-9 to TRBJ2-7; weak D call: TRBD1 (6 bases). Germline-derived CDR1 and CDR2 are SEHNR and FQNEAQ (reference sequence). Trimming cost V 5 bases and J 0 bases, with 11 bases left between them. The CDR3 runs 14 residues. CDR3 amino acids: CASSRRQDSYEQYF. CDR3 nucleotides: TGTGCCAGCAGCCGTCGACAGGACTCCTACGAGCAGTACTTC.

This chain connects TRBV9 to TRBJ1-1; TRBD1 agrees at 8 bases. Trimming cost V 2 bases and J 3 bases; bases outside gene matches: 6. The V gene's germline CDR1 is SGDLS and CDR2 YYNGEE. CDR3 size: 15 residues. In DNA, the CDR3 is TGTGCCAGCAGCGTTGGGCAGGGGGCGTACACTGAAGCTTTCTTT. It is translated as CASSVGQGAYTEAFF.

This clone was observed once. The chain recombines TRBV28 with TRBJ1-1; possibly TRBD1 for D (6 bases). CDR1 MDHEN and CDR2 SYDVKM come from the germline V gene. This CDR3 is built from 15 residues. V was pared by 5 bases and J by 0 bases, with 13 bases between. The CDR3 protein is CASSTYREMNTEAFF. The CDR3 coding sequence is TGTGCCAGCAGTACATACAGGGAGATGAACACTGAAGCTTTCTTT.

The chain combines TRBV9 with TRBJ2-5; TRBD1 matches 10 bases. The tail of the sequence fits TRBJ2-7 better, so the J call may be wrong. The germline V gene has CDR1 SGDLS and CDR2 YYNGEE. The CDR3 runs to 15 residues. The CDR3, as DNA: TGTGCCAGCAGCATAGAAGACAGGGGGCTGTACGAGCAGTACTTC. It specifies CASSIEDRGLYEQYF.

This clone was observed once. The chain uses TRBV6-5 and TRBJ1-1, with D uncertain. V lost 7 bases to trimming and J lost 0 bases, with 9 bases between them. The germline V gene has CDR1 MNHEY and CDR2 SVGAGI. CDR3 size: 13 residues. This CDR3 is CASTGGMNTEAFF. The CDR3 coding sequence is TGTGCCAGCACCGGAGGGATGAACACTGAAGCTTTCTTT.

The rearrangement joins TRBV5-1 to TRBJ1-3; D is unresolved. The CDR3 is 15 amino acids. Trimming took off 0 bases at V and 0 bases at J, with 7 bases between the two ends. Germline CDR1 reads SGHRS; CDR2 reads YFSETQ. CDR3 nucleotides: TGCGCCAGCAGCTTGGGCGGATACTCTGGAAACACCATATATTTT. Amino acids: CASSLGGYSGNTIYF.

This clone was detected a few times. The chain carries TRBV27 and TRBJ2-7; tentatively, D is TRBD2 (5 bases). The CDR3 extends over 13 amino acids. Germline CDR1 MNHEY, CDR2 SMNVEV (reference sequence). The germline V and J ends were trimmed by 3 bases and 5 bases, with 11 bases remaining between them. DNA of the CDR3: TGTGCCAGCAGTTTCACCTGGCGGGACGAGCAGTACTTC. This gives the protein CASSFTWRDEQYF.

The genes are TRBV6-1 and TRBJ2-3, with 12 bases fitting TRBD2. Germline-derived CDR1 and CDR2 are MNHNS and SASEGT. After removal of 6 bases from V and 6 bases from J, the junction contained 4 bases not matched to a gene. CDR3 length: 14 residues. This CDR3 reads CASRLAGGSDTQYF. CDR3 sequence (DNA): TGTGCCAGCAGACTAGCGGGAGGTTCGGATACGCAGTATTTT.

The rearrangement joins TRBV2 to TRBJ2-1, with D perhaps matching TRBD2 (5 bases). From germline, CDR1 is SNHLY and CDR2 FYNNEI. This CDR3 has 12 residues. V was clipped by 7 bases and J by 4 bases, with 8 bases between them. The CDR3 region has the DNA TGTGCCAGCAAAGGAGGATACAATGAGCAGTTCTTC. Its protein is CASKGGYNEQFF.

This clone was counted a single time. The V and J genes are TRBV5-6 and TRBJ1-4, with D tentatively TRBD1 (5 bases). From germline, CDR1 is SGHDT and CDR2 YYEEEE. Trimming left V 4 bases short and J 12 bases short, with 16 bases between. The CDR3 length is 13 residues. Written as DNA, the CDR3 is TGTGCCAGCAGCAAGGACGGTGGAGGGGAACTGTTTTTT. This encodes CASSKDGGGELFF.

The CDR3 region is CASSPRGVPLAKNIQYF. CDR3 coding DNA: TGTGCCAGCTCACCACGAGGAGTTCCCCTAGCCAAAAACATTCAGTACTTC. The chain has TRBV18 and TRBJ2-4; D remains unclear. The V gene's germline CDR1 is KGHSH and CDR2 LQKENI. The CDR3 loop spans 17 amino acids. Trimming took off 1 base at V and 0 bases at J, with 13 bases between the two ends. Looking up the rest from reference TRBV18 and TRBJ2-4 gives the full variable domain: NAGVMQNPRHLVRRRGQEARLRCSPMKGHSHVYWYRQLPEEGLKFMVYLQKENIIDESGMPKERFSAEFPKEGPSILRIQQVVRGDSAAYFCASSPRGVPLAKNIQYFGAGTRLSVL.

This chain links TRBV5-1 with TRBJ2-1, with D possibly matching TRBD1 (6 bases). V was clipped by 1 base and J by 6 bases, with 14 bases between them. Germline-derived CDR1 and CDR2 are SGHRS and YFSETQ. The CDR3 is 15 residues long. The CDR3 loop reads CASSLIRGLGNEQFF. The CDR3, as DNA: TGCGCCAGCAGCTTGATCAGGGGATTGGGCAATGAGCAGTTCTTC. The complete variable domain, with remaining parts taken from reference TRBV5-1 and TRBJ2-1, reads KAGVTQTPRYLIKTRGQQVTLSCSPISGHRSVSWYQQTPGQGLQFLFEYFSETQRNKGNFPGRFSGRQFSNSRSEMNVSTLELGDSALYLCASSLIRGLGNEQFFGPGTRLTVL.

This chain uses TRBV28 with TRBJ1-1; perhaps TRBD1 as D (5 bases). The V and J ends lost 7 bases and 1 base respectively, with 13 bases between them. Germline CDR1 reads MDHEN; CDR2 reads SYDVKM. The CDR3 contains 14 residues. The CDR3 reads CASNFTRGNTEAFF. In DNA form, the CDR3 reads TGTGCCAGCAATTTCACAAGGGGGAACACTGAAGCTTTCTTT.

The V and J genes are TRBV19 and TRBJ1-6, with no clear D. V was pared by 8 bases and J by 9 bases, with 14 bases between. CDR1 and CDR2 (germline): LNHDA, SQIVND (reference sequence). The CDR3 consists of 13 residues. The CDR3 sequence: CASGPAGGSPLHF. The CDR3 DNA reads TGTGCCAGTGGTCCGGCCGGCGGTTCACCCCTCCACTTT.

This clone has more than one count but fewer than ten. The chain employs TRBV5-1 and TRBJ2-3, with 7 positions matching TRBD2. V gave up 2 bases and J gave up 2 bases; unmatched junction bases: 5. The germline gives CDR1 SGHRS, CDR2 YFSETQ. CDR3 length: 15 residues. As DNA, the CDR3 is TGCGCCAGCAGCTTCGGGCTAGCGGACACAGATACGCAGTATTTT. It translates to CASSFGLADTDTQYF.

CDR3 bases: TGCGCCAGCAGCCAAGATATCTCAGCGGTGGGAAACACCATATATTTT. It translates to CASSQDISAVGNTIYF. The chain joins TRBV4-3 to TRBJ1-3, with D hard to call. CDR1 LGHNA and CDR2 YSLEER come from the germline V gene. This CDR3 has 16 residues. Trimming took 0 bases from V and 4 from J, leaving 13 bases between them.

This clone has a handful of counts. Other DNA sequences within the sample encode an identical CDR3. The V gene is TRBV7-2, the J gene TRBJ2-3, with TRBD2 matching 10 bases. The CDR3 extends over 15 amino acids. Trimming removed 2 bases from V and 5 bases from J; junction bases left unmatched: 4. CDR1 and CDR2 (germline): SGHTA, FQGNSA. CDR3: CASSLIAGGGDTQYF. The CDR3, as DNA: TGTGCCAGCAGCTTAATAGCGGGGGGAGGAGATACGCAGTATTTT. The variable domain in full, with the rest retrieved from reference TRBV7-2 and TRBJ2-3, is GAGVSQSPSNKVTEKGKDVELRCDPISGHTALYWYRQSLGQGLEFLIYFQGNSAPDKSGLPSDRFSAERTGGSVSTLTIQRTQQEDSAVYLCASSLIAGGGDTQYFGPGTRLTVL.

The CDR3 sequence is CASSLYVRLMRVWYGYTF. The CDR3 nucleotides are TGTGCCAGCAGCTTATATGTACGATTGATGAGGGTATGGTATGGCTACACCTTC. The rearrangement joins TRBV7-3 to TRBJ1-2; D remains unclear. The germline V gene has CDR1 SGHTA and CDR2 FQGTGA. This CDR3 is 18 amino acids long. V lost 2 bases and J lost 5, with 24 bases in between.

The V call is TRBV27, the J call TRBJ2-2; D is undetermined. The ends were cut back, 2 bases at V and 8 bases at J, with 6 bases in the middle. This CDR3 has 12 amino acids. The germline CDR1 and CDR2 sequences are MNHEY and SMNVEV (reference sequence). The CDR3 coding sequence is TGTGCCAGCAGTTTAACGGTGGGGGAGCTGTTTTTT. Translation: CASSLTVGELFF.

This clone has only a few counts. This sequence joins TRBV5-1 and TRBJ2-1; 10 bases align to TRBD2. The V gene's germline CDR1 is SGHRS and CDR2 YFSETQ. V dropped 4 bases and J dropped 6; count of bases not matched to a gene: 4. The CDR3 sequence is 14 residues long. Written as DNA, the CDR3 is TGCGCCAGCAGCAAGCGGGGGGGCCTCAATGAGCAGTTCTTC. Its protein product is CASSKRGGLNEQFF.

The chain combines TRBV5-4 with TRBJ1-6; D is uncertain. This CDR3 spans 12 amino acids. The V end lost 1 base, the J end lost 8 bases, and 4 bases lay between the germline ends. The V gene's germline CDR1 is SGHNT and CDR2 YYREEE (reference sequence). The CDR3 DNA reads TGTGCCAGCAGCTTGCCTTATTCACCCCTCCACTTT. Translation gives CASSLPYSPLHF. The full variable domain, with the rest looked up from reference TRBV5-4 and TRBJ1-6, is ETGVTQSPTHLIKTRGQQVTLRCSSQSGHNTVSWYQQALGQGPQFIFQYYREEENGRGNFPPRFSGLQFPNYSSELNVNALELDDSALYLCASSLPYSPLHFGNGTRLTVT.

The J gene is TRBJ2-2, the V gene TRBV15, with 7 bases fitting TRBD2. J gave up 3 bases and V 3 bases, and 4 bases lay outside the gene matches. The CDR3 consists of 15 residues. CDR1 and CDR2 (germline): LNHNV, YYDKDF (reference sequence). The CDR3 nucleotides are TGTGCCACCAGCAGCCCGGGACTACACACCGGGGAGCTGTTTTTT. Its translation is CATSSPGLHTGELFF.

The V call is TRBV10-1, the J call TRBJ2-7, with 9 bases fitting TRBD1. The CDR3 spans 14 residues. Trimming took 5 bases from V and 5 from J; bases not matched to a gene: 7. CDR1 and CDR2 from the germline V gene are WNHNN and SYGVQD (reference sequence). In DNA, the CDR3 is TGCGCCAGCAGTCACGGACAGGGGAGAGACGAGCAGTACTTC. Protein sequence: CASSHGQGRDEQYF.

This clone was recorded a few times. The chain combines TRBV7-2 with TRBJ2-7, with D possibly TRBD1 on 6 matching bases. This CDR3 spans 15 amino acids. Germline values: CDR1 SGHTA, CDR2 FQGNSA. V was trimmed by 4 bases and J by 1 base, leaving 14 bases between them. The CDR3 nucleotides are TGTGCCAGCAGCTCCGGGGTGGGGGCATCCTACGAGCAGTACTTC. Encoded protein: CASSSGVGASYEQYF.